This paragraph reports one T cell receptor beta chain. Its antigen is as yet unknown. The sample originates from a study of shared clonotypes between healthy human individuals. Findings and limits, study-wide: Clonotype sharing across a few donors was observed for around 5% of naive CD4 clonotypes. The study found lower generation probabilities in non-shared clonotypes than in those shared by all four donors.

Naivety among CD8 cells was defined by CD45RO negativity and positive CCR7 selection, thereby excluding terminally differentiated effector memory CD45RA+ cells. Deep-level running was used for the assay. The authors split each subset's genomic DNA evenly across several immunoSEQ plates. Libraries were prepared by immunoSEQ multiplex PCR; TCRdb keeps only in-frame clonotypes and omits some of them. The sample yields about 2 million clones, about 95% seen once. J was trimmed by 0 bases and V by 8 bases; bases with no gene match: 8. The germline V gene has CDR1 MNHEY and CDR2 SMNVEV (reference sequence). This CDR3 is built from 15 residues.

The V gene is TRBV27, the J gene TRBJ2-3; 7 bases fit TRBD2. The sequencing sample was made of naive CD8+ T cells sorted from blood. The source of this sequence is a man aged 18 to 35 in good health. The CDR3: CASLASGASTDTQYF. The CDR3 DNA follows: TGTGCCAGCCTTGCTAGCGGAGCTAGCACAGATACGCAGTATTTT.